What follows describes a single TCR beta chain. Its antigen remains unknown. The data belong to a study of T cell responses to AZD1222 COVID-19 vaccine. Findings of the study overall: With dominance at 160-218 and 743-854, vaccine-associated CD4 TCRs spanned spike.

Sequenced by immunoSEQ multiplex PCR; TCRdb stores in-frame clones only, minus some. This table holds approximately 300,000 clones, around 93% found once. Germline CDR1 GTSNPN, CDR2 SVGIG (reference sequence). There are 15 residues in the CDR3. V was pared by 3 bases and J by 3 bases, with 15 bases between. The sample here was peripheral blood, taken 28 days after the second AZD1222 dose. This clonotype originated in an adult who received the AZD1222 COVID-19 vaccine. J is TRBJ1-5 and V is TRBV30, with D perhaps matching TRBD1 (5 bases). The CDR3 protein is CAWSPPDSNNQPQHF. DNA for the CDR3: TGTGCCTGGAGCCCCCCTGACAGTAACAATCAGCCCCAGCATTTT.